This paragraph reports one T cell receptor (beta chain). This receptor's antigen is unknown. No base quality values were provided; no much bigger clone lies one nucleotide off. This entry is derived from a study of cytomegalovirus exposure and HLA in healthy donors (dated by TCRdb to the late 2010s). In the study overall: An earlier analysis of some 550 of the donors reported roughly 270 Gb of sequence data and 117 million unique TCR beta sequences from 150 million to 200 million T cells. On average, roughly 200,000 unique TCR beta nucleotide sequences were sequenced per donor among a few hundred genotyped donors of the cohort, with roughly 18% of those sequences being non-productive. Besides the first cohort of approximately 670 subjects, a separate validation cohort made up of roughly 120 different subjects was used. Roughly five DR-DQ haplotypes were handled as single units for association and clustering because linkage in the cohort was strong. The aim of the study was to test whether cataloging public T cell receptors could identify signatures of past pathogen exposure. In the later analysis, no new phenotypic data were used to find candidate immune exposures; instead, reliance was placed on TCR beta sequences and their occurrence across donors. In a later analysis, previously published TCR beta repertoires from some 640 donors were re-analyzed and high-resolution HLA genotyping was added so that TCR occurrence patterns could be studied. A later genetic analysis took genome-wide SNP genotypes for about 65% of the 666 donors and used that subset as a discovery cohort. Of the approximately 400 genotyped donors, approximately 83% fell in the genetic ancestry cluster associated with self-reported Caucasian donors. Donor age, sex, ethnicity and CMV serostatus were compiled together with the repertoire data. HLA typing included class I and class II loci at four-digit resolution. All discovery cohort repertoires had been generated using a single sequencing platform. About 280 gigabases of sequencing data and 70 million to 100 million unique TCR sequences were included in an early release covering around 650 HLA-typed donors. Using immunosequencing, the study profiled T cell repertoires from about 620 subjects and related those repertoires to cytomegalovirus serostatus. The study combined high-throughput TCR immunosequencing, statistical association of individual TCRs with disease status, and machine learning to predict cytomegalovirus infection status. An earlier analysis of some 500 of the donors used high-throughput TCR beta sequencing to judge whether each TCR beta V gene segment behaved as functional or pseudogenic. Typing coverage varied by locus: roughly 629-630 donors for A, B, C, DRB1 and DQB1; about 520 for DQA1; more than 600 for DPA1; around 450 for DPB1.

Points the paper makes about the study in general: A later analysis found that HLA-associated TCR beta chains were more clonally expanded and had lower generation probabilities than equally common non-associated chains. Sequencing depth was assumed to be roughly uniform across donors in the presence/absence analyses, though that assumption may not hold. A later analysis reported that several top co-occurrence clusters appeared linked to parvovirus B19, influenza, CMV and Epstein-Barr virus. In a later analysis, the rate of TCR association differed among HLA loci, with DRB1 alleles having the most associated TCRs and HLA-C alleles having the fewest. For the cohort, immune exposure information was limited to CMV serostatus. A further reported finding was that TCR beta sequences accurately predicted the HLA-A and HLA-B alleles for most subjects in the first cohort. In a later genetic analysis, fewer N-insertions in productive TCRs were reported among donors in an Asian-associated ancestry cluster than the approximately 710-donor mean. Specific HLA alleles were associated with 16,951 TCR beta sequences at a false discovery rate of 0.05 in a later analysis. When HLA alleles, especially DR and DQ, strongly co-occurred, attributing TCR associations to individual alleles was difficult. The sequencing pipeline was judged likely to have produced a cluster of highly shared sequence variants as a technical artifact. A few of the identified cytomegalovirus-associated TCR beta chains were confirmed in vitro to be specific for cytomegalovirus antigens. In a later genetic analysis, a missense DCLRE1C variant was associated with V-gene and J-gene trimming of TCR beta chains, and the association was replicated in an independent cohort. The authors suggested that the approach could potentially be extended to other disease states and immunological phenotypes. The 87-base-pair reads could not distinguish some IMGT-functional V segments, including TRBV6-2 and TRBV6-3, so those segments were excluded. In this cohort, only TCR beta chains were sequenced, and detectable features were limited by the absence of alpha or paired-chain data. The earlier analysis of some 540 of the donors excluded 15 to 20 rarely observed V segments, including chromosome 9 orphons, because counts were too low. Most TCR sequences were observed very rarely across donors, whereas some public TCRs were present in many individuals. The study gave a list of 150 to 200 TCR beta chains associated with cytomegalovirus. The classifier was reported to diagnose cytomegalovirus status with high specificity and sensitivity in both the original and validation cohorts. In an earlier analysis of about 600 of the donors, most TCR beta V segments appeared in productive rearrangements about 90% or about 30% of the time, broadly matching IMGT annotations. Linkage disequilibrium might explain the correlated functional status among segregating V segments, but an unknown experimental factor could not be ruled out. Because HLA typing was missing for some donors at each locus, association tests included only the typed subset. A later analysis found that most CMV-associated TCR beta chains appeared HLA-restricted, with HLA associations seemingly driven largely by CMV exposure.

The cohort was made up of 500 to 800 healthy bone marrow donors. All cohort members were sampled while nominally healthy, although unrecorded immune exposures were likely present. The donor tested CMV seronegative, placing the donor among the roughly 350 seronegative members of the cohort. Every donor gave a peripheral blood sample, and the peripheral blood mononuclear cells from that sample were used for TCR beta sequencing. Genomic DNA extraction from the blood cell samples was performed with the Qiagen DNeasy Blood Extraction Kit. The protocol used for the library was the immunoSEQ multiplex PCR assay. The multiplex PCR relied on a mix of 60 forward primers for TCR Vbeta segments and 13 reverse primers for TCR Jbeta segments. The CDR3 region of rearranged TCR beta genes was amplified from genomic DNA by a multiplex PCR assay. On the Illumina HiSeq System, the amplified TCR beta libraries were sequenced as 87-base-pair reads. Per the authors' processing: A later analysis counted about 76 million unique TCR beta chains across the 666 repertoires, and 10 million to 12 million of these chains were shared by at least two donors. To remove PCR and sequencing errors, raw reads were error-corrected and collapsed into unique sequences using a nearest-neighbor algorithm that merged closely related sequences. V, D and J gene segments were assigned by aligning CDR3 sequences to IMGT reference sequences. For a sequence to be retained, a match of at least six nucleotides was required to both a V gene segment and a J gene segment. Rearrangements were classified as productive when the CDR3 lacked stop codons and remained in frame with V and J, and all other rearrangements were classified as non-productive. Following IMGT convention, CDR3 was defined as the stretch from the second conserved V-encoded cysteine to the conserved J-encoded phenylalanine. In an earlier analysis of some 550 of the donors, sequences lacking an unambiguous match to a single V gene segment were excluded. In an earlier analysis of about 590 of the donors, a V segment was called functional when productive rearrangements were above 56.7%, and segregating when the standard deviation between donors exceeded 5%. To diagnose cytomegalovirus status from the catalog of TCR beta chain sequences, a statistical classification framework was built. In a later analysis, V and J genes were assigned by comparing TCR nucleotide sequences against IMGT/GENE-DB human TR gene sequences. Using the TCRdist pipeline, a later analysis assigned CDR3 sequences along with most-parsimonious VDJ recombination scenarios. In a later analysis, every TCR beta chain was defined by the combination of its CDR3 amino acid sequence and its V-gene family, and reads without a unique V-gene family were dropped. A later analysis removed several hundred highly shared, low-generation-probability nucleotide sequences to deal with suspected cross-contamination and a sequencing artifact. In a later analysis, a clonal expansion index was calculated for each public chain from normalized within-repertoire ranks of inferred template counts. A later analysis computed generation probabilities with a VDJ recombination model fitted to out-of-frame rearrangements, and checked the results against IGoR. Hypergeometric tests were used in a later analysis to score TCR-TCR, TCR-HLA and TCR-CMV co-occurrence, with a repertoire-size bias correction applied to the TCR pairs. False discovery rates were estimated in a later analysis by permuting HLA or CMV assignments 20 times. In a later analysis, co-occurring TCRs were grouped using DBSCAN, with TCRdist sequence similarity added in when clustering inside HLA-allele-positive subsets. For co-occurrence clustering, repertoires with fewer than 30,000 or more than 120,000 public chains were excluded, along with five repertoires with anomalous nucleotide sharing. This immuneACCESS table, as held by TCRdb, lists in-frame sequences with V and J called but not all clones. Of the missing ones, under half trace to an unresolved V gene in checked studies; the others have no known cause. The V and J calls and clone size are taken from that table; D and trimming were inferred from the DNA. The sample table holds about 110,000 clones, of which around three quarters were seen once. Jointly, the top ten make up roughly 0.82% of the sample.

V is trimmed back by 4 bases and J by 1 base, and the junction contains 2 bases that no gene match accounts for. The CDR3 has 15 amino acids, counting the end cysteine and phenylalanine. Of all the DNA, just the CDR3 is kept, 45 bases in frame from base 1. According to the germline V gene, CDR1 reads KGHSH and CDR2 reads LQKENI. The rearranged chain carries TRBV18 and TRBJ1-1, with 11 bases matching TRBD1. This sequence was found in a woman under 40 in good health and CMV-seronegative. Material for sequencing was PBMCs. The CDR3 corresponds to CASSHGQGANTEAFF. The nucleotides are TGTGCCAGCTCACACGGACAGGGGGCGAACACTGAAGCTTTCTTT.